This TCR beta chain is from a study of Graves' ophthalmopathy and Graves' hyperthyroidism. In this sample, this clonotype turned up many times. Researchers turned away patients with other autoimmune diseases, uncontrolled infections, pregnancy or lactation. CDR1 and CDR2 from the germline V gene are SGHTA and FQGNSA. V dropped 2 bases and J dropped 5; count of bases not matched to a gene: 6. CDR3 length: 16 residues. RNA transcripts served as template for amplifying TCR beta CDR3 sequences. In the first round, RT-PCR was carried out with HTBI primers, and a multiplex PCR formed the second round. TCRdb used MiXCR to reprocess the multiplex PCR reads, holding one entry per CDR3 protein. This table holds approximately 640,000 distinct CDR3 sequences, roughly 41% found once.

Sequences were obtained from peripheral blood. The chain carries TRBV7-2 and TRBJ2-5, with 12 bases that match TRBD2. The source of this sequence is an adult man with Graves' ophthalmopathy. The CDR3 spells CASSLRASGRGETQYF. CDR3 coding DNA: TGTGCCAGCAGCTTACGGGCTAGCGGGAGGGGGGAGACCCAGTACTTC. The full variable domain, completed using reference TRBV7-2 and TRBJ2-5, is GAGVSQSPSNKVTEKGKDVELRCDPISGHTALYWYRQSLGQGLEFLIYFQGNSAPDKSGLPSDRFSAERTGGSVSTLTIQRTQQEDSAVYLCASSLRASGRGETQYFGPGTRLLVL.